One sample yielded the 14 T cell receptor beta chains listed below, sequenced in a study of blood T cell repertoires in COVID-19. Sequencing was performed with immunoSEQ multiplex PCR; in TCRdb, only in-frame clones are kept and a portion is missing. This table has under 350,000 clones, 89% appearing once. Sequencing input: peripheral blood. The receptors were sampled from a woman in her 30s with COVID-19, enrolled during active disease.

The chain employs TRBV27 and TRBJ1-1, with 8 bases lining up with TRBD1. This CDR3 spans 14 amino acids. V lost 5 bases to trimming and J lost 0 bases; unmatched junction nucleotides: 2. Germline V gene sequence: CDR1 MNHEY, CDR2 SMNVEV (reference sequence). In DNA form, the CDR3 reads TGTGCCAGCAGTCACAGGGGGTTGAACACTGAAGCTTTCTTT. This translates into CASSHRGLNTEAFF.

The count of this clone is one. The chain uses TRBV5-1 and TRBJ1-1; possible D gene TRBD1, 5 bases. Germline CDR1 is SGHRS and CDR2 is YFSETQ. V was shortened by 4 bases and J by 3 bases, with 7 bases between the two germline ends. This CDR3 region has 12 residues. The CDR3 protein is CASSRGDTEAFF. DNA of the CDR3: TGCGCCAGCAGCAGGGGTGACACTGAAGCTTTCTTT.

V and J are TRBV28 and TRBJ2-1, with D perhaps matching TRBD2 (6 bases). CDR1 is MDHEN, CDR2 SYDVKM, per germline. The V and J ends lost 7 bases and 9 bases respectively, with 16 bases between them. There are 13 residues in the CDR3. As DNA, the CDR3 is TGTGCCAGCACCCTTCAGGGAGGCCTTGAGCAGTTCTTC. It yields the protein CASTLQGGLEQFF.

This clone has a handful of counts. J is TRBJ1-4 and V is TRBV19, with TRBD1 matching 8 bases. This CDR3 has 17 residues. J gave up 1 base and V 8 bases, and 12 bases lay outside the gene matches. CDR1 is LNHDA, CDR2 SQIVND, per germline (reference sequence). The CDR3 loop is CASSARTGMGTNEKLFF. CDR3 in DNA: TGTGCCAGTTCAGCCAGGACAGGGATGGGAACTAATGAAAAACTGTTTTTT.

CDR3 in DNA: TGTGCCACCAGTGATCCCCAGGGTCTCACAGATACGCAGTATTTT. This codes for CATSDPQGLTDTQYF. The chain is built from TRBV24-1 and TRBJ2-3; D is possibly TRBD1 (5 bases). The CDR3 loop spans 15 amino acids. The germline V and J ends were trimmed by 3 bases and 2 bases, with 11 bases remaining between them. Germline V lookup: CDR1 KGHDR, CDR2 SFDVKD.

The rearrangement links TRBV18 to TRBJ2-5; 14 bases match TRBD2. V gave up 0 bases and J gave up 3 bases; unmatched junction bases: 3. The length of the CDR3 is 17 residues. Germline V gene lookup returns CDR1 KGHSH and CDR2 LQKENI. The CDR3 reads CASSPPTGLAGEETQYF. CDR3 sequence (DNA): TGTGCCAGCTCACCACCGACGGGACTAGCGGGAGAAGAGACCCAGTACTTC.

This chain uses TRBV10-3 with TRBJ2-1, with 8 bases lining up with TRBD2. V lost 10 bases to trimming and J lost 8 bases; unmatched junction nucleotides: 16. The CDR3 spans 15 residues. Germline V lookup: CDR1 ENHRY, CDR2 SYGVKD. The CDR3 loop reads CATRAAGGRLYEQFF. The CDR3 DNA is TGTGCCACCCGGGCCGCGGGGGGACGTTTGTATGAGCAGTTCTTC.

The chain uses TRBV6-5 and TRBJ2-2; perhaps TRBD2 as D (5 bases). This CDR3 comprises 14 residues. V was clipped by 6 bases and J by 5 bases, with 13 bases between them. Per germline, CDR1 MNHEY and CDR2 SVGAGI. The CDR3 reads CASRAAGITGELFF. The CDR3 nucleotides are TGTGCCAGCAGGGCCGCCGGGATTACCGGGGAGCTGTTTTTT.

A single count supports this clone. The chain uses TRBV19 and TRBJ2-3, with D tentatively TRBD2 (6 bases). V lost 7 bases and J 6 bases, leaving 20 bases between the germline ends. The CDR3 has 15 residues. Germline V lookup: CDR1 LNHDA, CDR2 SQIVND (reference sequence). The CDR3 coding sequence is TGTGCCAGTACAGGAGGGCTAGGCCGTCTGGATACGCAGTATTTT. It codes for CASTGGLGRLDTQYF.

Comments on this clone: One end of the junction varies from germline; a read error may be responsible. This chain connects TRBV6-1 to TRBJ2-4; TRBD1 is a possible D gene (5 bases). The CDR3 runs 11 residues. Per germline, CDR1 MNHNS and CDR2 SASEGT. The CDR3 protein is CASSEGGRGHF. DNA for the CDR3: TGTGCCAGCAGTGAAGGGGGCAGAGGTCACTTC.

V is TRBV5-6 and J is TRBJ1-6; 9 bases align to TRBD1. Germline V gene data show CDR1 as SGHDT and CDR2 as YYEEEE. This CDR3 is 15 amino acids long. Trimming at V came to 3 bases and at J to 9 bases, leaving 7 bases not matched to a gene. The CDR3 DNA sequence: TGTGCCAGCAGCTCGGATACAGGGGGCAGTTCACCCCTCCACTTT. This codes for CASSSDTGGSSPLHF.

This clone was counted only a few times. This chain joins TRBV18 and TRBJ1-3, with TRBD1 matching 7 bases. The CDR3 has 17 amino acids. The germline V gene has CDR1 KGHSH and CDR2 LQKENI. Germline trimming cut 5 bases from V and 0 bases from J; bases unmatched to any gene: 10. CDR3 in amino acids: CASSYEGASSSGNTIYF. The CDR3 region has the DNA TGTGCCAGCTCATACGAGGGGGCCTCCTCCTCTGGAAACACCATATATTTT.

The J gene is TRBJ1-1, the V gene TRBV6-5; no reliable D call. Germline values: CDR1 MNHEY, CDR2 SVGAGI. Trimming shortened V by 2 bases and J by 1 base, and 5 bases separated the two germline ends. This CDR3 is built from 13 residues. CDR3 in amino acids: CASSYLGNTEAFF. The CDR3 DNA is TGTGCCAGCAGTTACCTCGGGAACACTGAAGCTTTCTTT.

The chain uses TRBV5-1 and TRBJ2-5; D perhaps matches TRBD2 (6 bases). Trimming took 0 bases from V and 5 from J, leaving 14 bases between them. Germline CDR1 is SGHRS and CDR2 is YFSETQ. This CDR3 spans 15 amino acids. The CDR3 sequence: CASSLAPGRGETQYF. DNA for the CDR3: TGCGCCAGCAGCTTGGCCCCGGGTCGGGGGGAGACCCAGTACTTC.